This T cell receptor (beta chain) was captured by sequencing in a study of cytomegalovirus exposure and HLA in healthy donors. The study's findings and limits: It was reported that the classifier diagnosed cytomegalovirus status with high specificity and sensitivity in both the original and validation cohorts.

The donors were healthy bone marrow donors. PCR amplification relied on 60 Vbeta primers (plus 13 Jbeta primers). Assay used: immunoSEQ multiplex PCR; TCRdb lists only in-frame clones, some missing. The sample has 110,000 or so clones; approximately 80% are singletons. Of note for this clone: What it binds is not known.

The ends lost 5 bases at V and 8 bases at J; junction bases unmatched: 10. CDR3 size: 13 residues. The germline V gene encodes CDR1 GTSNPN and CDR2 SVGIG (reference sequence). The sample taken for sequencing was PBMCs. This TCR came from a woman aged 40 to 50 in good health and CMV-seronegative. The V call is TRBV30, the J call TRBJ1-2; 8 bases line up with TRBD1. This CDR3 reads CAWDGQGGWGYTF. CDR3 DNA: TGTGCCTGGGATGGACAGGGAGGTTGGGGCTACACCTTC.